The subject of this entry is one TCR beta chain. Antigen specificity is unknown. The sample belongs to a study of OX40 agonist ivuxolimab in advanced cancers. Notes on the study in general: Expanded clones were, on average, more numerous in CD8+ T cells than in CD4+.

Here immunoSEQ multiplex PCR was the method, and the copy in TCRdb shows in-frame clones only, minus some. The sample includes 35,000 to 40,000 clones, 80% to 90% seen only once; the top ten take 25% to 35%. The sample was CD4+ or CD8+ T cells sorted from blood, taken in a trial of the OX40 agonist ivuxolimab. The sequence came from an adult with an advanced solid tumor such as melanoma, head and neck, liver or kidney cancer.

CDR3 DNA sequence: TGTGCCAGCAGCTTAGTCGGGATTGGTTTCGAGACCCAGTACTTC. Amino acids: CASSLVGIGFETQYF. V and J are TRBV11-1 and TRBJ2-5; D is perhaps TRBD2 (5 bases). V lost 1 base and J 5 bases, leaving 14 bases between the germline ends. CDR3 length: 15 residues. The germline CDR1 and CDR2 sequences are SGHAT and FQDESV (reference sequence).